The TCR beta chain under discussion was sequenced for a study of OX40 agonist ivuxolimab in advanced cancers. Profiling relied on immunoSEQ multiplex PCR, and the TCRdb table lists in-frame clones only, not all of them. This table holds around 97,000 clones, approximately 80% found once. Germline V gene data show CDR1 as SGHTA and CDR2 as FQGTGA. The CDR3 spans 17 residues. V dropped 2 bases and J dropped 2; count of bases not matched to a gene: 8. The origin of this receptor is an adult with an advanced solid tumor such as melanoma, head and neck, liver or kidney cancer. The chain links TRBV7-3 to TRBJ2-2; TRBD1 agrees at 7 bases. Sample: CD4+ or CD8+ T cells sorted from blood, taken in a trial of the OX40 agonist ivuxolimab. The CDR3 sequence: CASSLGWGTDNTGELFF. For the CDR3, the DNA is TGTGCCAGCAGCTTAGGTTGGGGGACAGACAACACCGGGGAGCTGTTTTTT.